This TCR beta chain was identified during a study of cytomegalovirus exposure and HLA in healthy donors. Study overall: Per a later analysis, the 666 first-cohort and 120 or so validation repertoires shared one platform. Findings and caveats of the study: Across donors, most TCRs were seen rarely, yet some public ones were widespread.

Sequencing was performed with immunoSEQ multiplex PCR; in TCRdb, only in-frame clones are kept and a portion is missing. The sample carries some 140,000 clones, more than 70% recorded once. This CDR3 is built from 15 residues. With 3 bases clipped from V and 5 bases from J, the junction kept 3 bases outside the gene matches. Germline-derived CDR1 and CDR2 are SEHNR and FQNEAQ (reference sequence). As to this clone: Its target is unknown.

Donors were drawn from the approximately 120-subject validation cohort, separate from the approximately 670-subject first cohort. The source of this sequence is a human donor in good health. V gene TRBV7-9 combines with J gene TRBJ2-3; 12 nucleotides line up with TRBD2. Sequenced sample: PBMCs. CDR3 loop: CASSFQTSGGDTQYF. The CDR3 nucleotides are TGTGCCAGCAGCTTCCAGACTAGCGGGGGAGATACGCAGTATTTT.